This T cell receptor (beta chain) was sequenced for a study of T cells in women clearing cervical HPV infection. Points from the study as a whole: Controls had more TRBV6-7 (approximately 0.16%) than cases (approximately 0.11%).

Trimming pared 3 bases from V and 9 bases from J, leaving 9 bases between. The germline CDR1 and CDR2 sequences are LNHDA and SQIVND (reference sequence). The CDR3 loop spans 12 amino acids. Profiling relied on immunoSEQ multiplex PCR, and the TCRdb table lists in-frame clones only, not all of them. In all, the sample yields 35,000 to 45,000 clones. About this clone itself: The target antigen is unknown. The read comes to an end 3 residues before the CDR3 does, leaving the germline J gene to fill in the end.

This chain links TRBV19 with TRBJ1-5; no definite D call. The receptor's source is a woman between 18 and 69 years old with a cervical HPV16 infection that either progressed to CIN3+ or cleared (not recorded which). The source material was blood buffy coat. CDR3 amino acids: CASSIGEWPQHF. CDR3 DNA, as far as it was read: TGTGCCAGTAGTATCGGGGAATGGCCC.